Listed here are 32 T cell receptor beta chains from one sample, sequenced in a study of patients and donors after allogeneic stem cell transplantation. TCRdb independently ran MiXCR on the RT-PCR reads; one entry per CDR3 protein. The sample carries roughly 960,000 distinct CDR3 sequences, about a sixth recorded once. What was sequenced was blood, either unsorted or a sorted T cell fraction (not recorded which). The receptors here all came from a human donor who was either an allogeneic HSCT recipient or a stem cell or donor lymphocyte infusion donor (not recorded which). It is not recorded whose cells these are; they may come from a transplant donor.

V is TRBV4-1 and J is TRBJ1-2; 7 nucleotides line up with TRBD1. Germline CDR1 is MGHRA and CDR2 is YSYEKL. Unmatched junction bases numbered 8, after V lost 3 bases and J lost 7 bases. The CDR3 runs 14 residues. In DNA, the CDR3 is TGCGCCAGCAGCCAGATAACAGGGGTGGGTGGCTACACCTTC. It encodes CASSQITGVGGYTF.

V is TRBV20-1 and J is TRBJ1-2; D gene uncertain. This CDR3 has 14 residues. The V gene lost 0 bases and the J gene lost 8 bases, with 16 bases spanning the gap. Germline CDR1 reads DFQATT; CDR2 reads SNEGSKA (reference sequence). This chain's CDR3 is CSARDQVGRGGYTF. The DNA of the CDR3 is TGCAGTGCTAGAGATCAAGTCGGCAGAGGAGGCTACACCTTC.

The chain combines TRBV5-1 with TRBJ1-1, with unresolved D. CDR3 length: 13 amino acids. CDR1 SGHRS and CDR2 YFSETQ come from the germline V gene. V gave up 0 bases and J gave up 2 bases, with 5 bases separating them. This chain's CDR3 is CASSLEDNTEAFF. CDR3 DNA: TGCGCCAGCAGCTTGGAGGATAACACTGAAGCTTTCTTT.

This rearrangement joins TRBV27 to TRBJ2-2, with D perhaps matching TRBD1 (5 bases). The CDR3 has 17 residues. V shed 2 bases and J shed 6 bases, with 19 bases lying between them. Germline CDR1 and CDR2: MNHEY and SMNVEV (reference sequence). DNA for the CDR3: TGTGCCAGCAGTTTAGAGGCAGGGCTCGTTACGGCCGGGGAGCTGTTTTTT. Translated: CASSLEAGLVTAGELFF.

The sample holds a few counts of this clonotype. V gene TRBV5-5 combines with J gene TRBJ2-1; 10 nucleotides match TRBD2. Germline V gives CDR1 SGHKS, CDR2 YYEKEE (reference sequence). The CDR3 is made up of 16 amino acids. The junction had 13 bases not matched to a gene; V was cut back by 4 bases and J by 9 bases. CDR3 amino acids: CASSTGLAVIQSEQFF. CDR3 nucleotides: TGTGCCAGCAGCACCGGACTAGCGGTTATTCAAAGTGAGCAGTTCTTC.

The table lists this clonotype with a few counts. The chain has TRBV12-3 or TRBV12-4 and TRBJ2-1; TRBD2 agrees at 8 bases. The V and J ends lost 5 bases and 4 bases, in that order; junction bases with no gene match: 13. This CDR3 spans 17 amino acids. CDR3 in DNA: TGTGCCAGCAGTGCCCGACCGGGACTAGGGAGTTACAATGAGCAGTTCTTC. This gives the protein CASSARPGLGSYNEQFF.

The V gene is TRBV7-8, the J gene TRBJ2-1, with a tentative D call TRBD2 (6 bases). Germline values: CDR1 SGHVS, CDR2 FQNEAQ. The germline V and J ends were trimmed by 3 bases and 4 bases, with 19 bases remaining between them. The length of the CDR3 is 17 residues. The CDR3 coding sequence is TGTGCCAGCAGCTTTACACCTACTAGCAAAGAGTACAATGAGCAGTTCTTC. It yields the protein CASSFTPTSKEYNEQFF.

The rearrangement joins TRBV20-1 to TRBJ2-2, with 10 positions matching TRBD2. This CDR3 contains 13 residues. With 6 bases clipped from V and 7 bases from J, the junction kept 5 bases outside the gene matches. Per the germline V gene, CDR1 is DFQATT and CDR2 is SNEGSKA (reference sequence). The CDR3 sequence: CSAQRGGYGELFF. DNA of the CDR3: TGCAGTGCCCAGCGGGGGGGGTACGGGGAGCTGTTTTTT.

This clonotype turned up a few times. The chain carries TRBV29-1 and TRBJ1-1, with 8 bases identical to TRBD1. Germline loops: CDR1 SQVTM, CDR2 ANQGSEA. V shed 4 bases and J 6 bases; nucleotides not matched to a gene: 7. The CDR3 totals 13 residues. CDR3 amino acids: CSVGTGISPEAFF. CDR3 DNA: TGCAGCGTTGGGACAGGGATTAGCCCTGAAGCTTTCTTT.

This clonotype has more than one count but fewer than ten. The chain couples TRBV7-9 to TRBJ2-3; 8 bases line up with TRBD1. The CDR3 totals 14 residues. Germline lookup yields CDR1 SEHNR and CDR2 FQNEAQ (reference sequence). With V trimmed by 5 bases and J by 6 bases, 7 bases remained unmatched. DNA of the CDR3: TGTGCCAGCAGCCCACAGGGGGACGGGGATACGCAGTATTTT. It specifies CASSPQGDGDTQYF.

This clonotype appeared a few times. The rearrangement joins TRBV12-3 or TRBV12-4 to TRBJ2-7; D could derive from TRBD1 or TRBD2 (8 bases each). The V gene lost 6 bases and the J gene lost 5 bases, with 26 bases spanning the gap. The CDR3 contains 17 residues. CDR3 sequence reads: CASSSGGGTGRGHEQYF. The CDR3 bases are TGTGCCAGCAGCTCAGGCGGGGGGACAGGTCGGGGCCACGAGCAGTACTTC.

The chain carries TRBV4-3 and TRBJ1-4; the D is unclear. With 0 bases removed from V and 4 bases from J, the gap between germline ends came to 9 bases. CDR1 LGHNA and CDR2 YSLEER come from the germline V gene. This CDR3 contains 15 residues. The CDR3 DNA sequence: TGCGCCAGCAGCCAAGATTGGGCGGGTAATGAAAAACTGTTTTTT. This sequence encodes CASSQDWAGNEKLFF.

The chain carries TRBV7-9 and TRBJ1-2, with TRBD1 matching 9 bases. Germline assignment: CDR1 SEHNR and CDR2 FQNEAQ (reference sequence). Losses at the gene ends were 7 bases for V and 5 bases for J; bases not matched to a gene: 8. This CDR3 spans 14 amino acids. The CDR3 region is CASIVGTGSYGYTF. CDR3 nucleotides: TGTGCCAGCATCGTTGGGACAGGGTCTTATGGCTACACCTTC. Variable domain in full (rest from reference TRBV7-9 and TRBJ1-2): DTGVSQNPRHKITKRGQNVTFRCDPISEHNRLYWYRQTLGQGPEFLTYFQNEAQLEKSRLLSDRFSAERPKGSFSTLEIQRTEQGDSAMYLCASIVGTGSYGYTFGSGTRLTVV.

This chain links TRBV11-2 with TRBJ2-5; no definite D call. The CDR3 is 15 residues long. Germline loops: CDR1 SGHAT, CDR2 FQNNGV. Trimming pared 0 bases from V and 4 bases from J, leaving 12 bases between. Here the CDR3 reads CASSLDPGFRETQYF. The CDR3 DNA reads as TGTGCCAGCAGCTTAGATCCAGGTTTTCGAGAGACCCAGTACTTC.

This clonotype has more than one count but fewer than ten. The gene calls are TRBV12-3 or TRBV12-4 and TRBJ2-1; D tentatively reads TRBD1 or TRBD2 (5 bases each). The V gene lost 1 base and the J gene lost 5 bases, with 9 bases spanning the gap. The CDR3 totals 14 residues. CDR3: CASSLGGPDNEQFF. For the CDR3, the DNA is TGTGCCAGCAGTTTAGGGGGACCGGACAATGAGCAGTTCTTC.

V gene TRBV29-1 combines with J gene TRBJ1-1, with TRBD1 matching over 10 bases. CDR1 and CDR2 from the germline V gene are SQVTM and ANQGSEA. The CDR3 contains 13 residues. Trimming at V came to 6 bases and at J to 0 bases, leaving 1 base not matched to a gene. CDR3 residues: CSVGTGVNTEAFF. CDR3 nucleotide sequence: TGCAGCGTGGGGACAGGGGTGAACACTGAAGCTTTCTTT.

The chain carries TRBV24-1 and TRBJ2-3; a possible D gene is TRBD2 (6 bases). V was trimmed by 10 bases and J by 6 bases, leaving 16 bases between them. Germline V CDR1 and CDR2: KGHDR, SFDVKD. The CDR3 consists of 13 residues. Written as DNA, the CDR3 is TGTGCCACGGGACTCCTCGCTGGGGATACGCAGTATTTT. This sequence encodes CATGLLAGDTQYF.

This clonotype was observed many times. V and J are TRBV5-1 and TRBJ1-2; unclear D gene. The CDR3 sequence is 14 residues long. Per the germline V gene, CDR1 is SGHRS and CDR2 is YFSETQ. Trimming cost V 1 base and J 2 bases, with 9 bases left between them. CDR3 region: CASSLFGENYGYTF. CDR3 DNA: TGCGCCAGCAGCTTGTTCGGCGAAAACTATGGCTACACCTTC.

This clonotype was recorded a few times. This chain links TRBV27 with TRBJ2-7; D not resolved. CDR1 is MNHEY, CDR2 SMNVEV, per germline (reference sequence). The CDR3 extends over 15 amino acids. Deletions cut 0 bases from V and 0 bases from J, with 9 bases between. The CDR3 is CASSLSSGRSYEQYF. The CDR3 nucleotides are TGTGCCAGCAGTTTATCTTCGGGTCGCTCCTACGAGCAGTACTTC.

In this sample, this clonotype turned up many times. The chain couples TRBV2 to TRBJ2-1, with D unresolved. CDR3 length equals 12 residues. V gave up 2 bases and J gave up 13 bases, with 12 bases separating them. Germline CDR1 SNHLY, CDR2 FYNNEI. The CDR3 here is CASSEFVGAQFF. CDR3 DNA sequence: TGTGCCAGCAGTGAATTCGTGGGCGCCCAGTTCTTC.

This clonotype occurred a few times. This chain joins TRBV12-3 or TRBV12-4 and TRBJ2-1, with 9 bases aligning to TRBD1. With V trimmed by 6 bases and J by 5 bases, 5 bases remained unmatched. The CDR3 is made up of 14 amino acids. CDR3: CASSRTGEDNEQFF. In DNA form, the CDR3 reads TGTGCCAGCAGCCGGACAGGGGAGGACAATGAGCAGTTCTTC.

This clonotype was observed a few times. This chain joins TRBV24-1 and TRBJ2-5; D unresolved. CDR3 size: 13 residues. Trimming removed 3 bases from V and 5 bases from J, with 9 bases in between. Germline CDR1 is KGHDR and CDR2 is SFDVKD. CDR3 in amino acids: CATSDAPRETQYF. The CDR3 bases are TGTGCCACCAGTGATGCCCCCAGGGAGACCCAGTACTTC.

This clonotype was detected a few times. The CDR3 protein is CASIPDRNTEAFF. The CDR3 bases are TGTGCCAGCATCCCGGACAGAAACACTGAAGCTTTCTTT. The rearrangement uses TRBV12-3 or TRBV12-4 and TRBJ1-1; D is perhaps TRBD1 (6 bases). Trimming pared 7 bases from V and 2 bases from J, leaving 11 bases between. The CDR3 sequence is 13 residues long.

This clonotype was detected a few times. V is TRBV29-1 and J is TRBJ2-1; possible D gene TRBD1, 6 bases. The CDR3 is 13 amino acids. V was clipped by 3 bases and J by 3 bases, with 9 bases between them. Looked up from germline, CDR1 is SQVTM and CDR2 is ANQGSEA. The CDR3 here is CSVDVDSYNEQFF. The CDR3 nucleotides read TGCAGCGTTGATGTGGACAGCTACAATGAGCAGTTCTTC.

This clonotype was counted at least ten times. The chain recombines TRBV6-1 with TRBJ2-1; D is perhaps TRBD1 (5 bases). This CDR3 contains 17 residues. V was pared by 8 bases and J by 5 bases, with 25 bases between. Germline values: CDR1 MNHNS, CDR2 SASEGT. This CDR3 reads CASGNERGGGWNNEQFF. The CDR3 coding sequence is TGTGCCAGCGGTAATGAAAGGGGCGGTGGGTGGAACAATGAGCAGTTCTTC.

V gene TRBV9 combines with J gene TRBJ2-3; 7 nucleotides agree with TRBD1. CDR3 length equals 17 residues. CDR1 is SGDLS and CDR2 is YYNGEE in the germline V gene. Trimming removed 0 bases from V and 6 bases from J; junction bases left unmatched: 13. CDR3: CASSVDPTGSTSDTQYF. DNA for the CDR3: TGTGCCAGCAGCGTAGACCCGACAGGGTCGACGAGTGATACGCAGTATTTT.

This clonotype was counted a few times. The chain uses TRBV5-1 and TRBJ2-7, with D tentatively TRBD1 (5 bases). V was pared by 4 bases and J by 3 bases, with 14 bases between. This CDR3 has 14 amino acids. Per germline, CDR1 SGHRS and CDR2 YFSETQ. The CDR3 region has the DNA TGCGCCAGCAGCGGGGCCACTGCTAGCTACGAGCAGTACTTC. Translation: CASSGATASYEQYF. Based on the CDR3 plus reference TRBV5-1 and TRBJ2-7, the full variable domain is KAGVTQTPRYLIKTRGQQVTLSCSPISGHRSVSWYQQTPGQGLQFLFEYFSETQRNKGNFPGRFSGRQFSNSRSEMNVSTLELGDSALYLCASSGATASYEQYFGPGTRLTVT.

This clonotype showed up just a few times. The CDR3: CAIPGLSFYEQYF. CDR3 bases: TGTGCCATCCCCGGACTGAGTTTTTACGAGCAGTACTTC. This rearrangement joins TRBV25-1 to TRBJ2-7, with D tentatively TRBD2 (5 bases). V was pared by 10 bases and J by 4 bases, with 17 bases between. Germline V CDR1 and CDR2: MGHDK, SYGVNS. The CDR3 has 13 amino acids.

This clonotype was recorded a few times. This rearrangement joins TRBV7-9 to TRBJ1-2; D is unclear. The CDR3 consists of 13 residues. From germline, CDR1 is SEHNR and CDR2 FQNEAQ (reference sequence). Between the trimmed V and J ends, which lost 1 base and 5 bases, there was a span of 8 bases. CDR3 sequence reads: CASSLGVLYGYTF. For the CDR3, the DNA is TGTGCCAGCAGCTTAGGCGTTCTGTATGGCTACACCTTC.

This chain links TRBV10-3 with TRBJ2-7, with D perhaps matching TRBD1 (6 bases). V lost 0 bases to trimming and J lost 3 bases, with 9 bases between them. The CDR3 has 14 residues. The germline gives CDR1 ENHRY, CDR2 SYGVKD. The CDR3 DNA reads as TGTGCCATCAGTGAGTCTTACAGGGACTACGAGCAGTACTTC. Translated, it gives CAISESYRDYEQYF.

This clonotype was seen a handful of times. Here the CDR3 DNA reads TGTGCCAGCAGCTTAGAGTACCAGGTCTACGAGCAGTACTTC. Translated, it gives CASSLEYQVYEQYF. The rearrangement joins TRBV7-8 to TRBJ2-7; D unclear. The CDR3 has 14 amino acids. The germline V gene has CDR1 SGHVS and CDR2 FQNEAQ. V was clipped by 1 base and J by 3 bases, with 10 bases between them.

The chain employs TRBV3-1 and TRBJ2-7; TRBD2 agrees at 9 bases. The V and J ends lost 0 bases and 7 bases, in that order; junction bases with no gene match: 7. Germline V gives CDR1 LGHDT, CDR2 YNNKEL (reference sequence). The length of the CDR3 is 15 residues. The CDR3: CASSQEGLAGREQYF. DNA of the CDR3: TGTGCCAGCAGCCAAGAAGGGCTAGCGGGGAGGGAGCAGTACTTC.